Below are 5 T cell receptor beta chains sequenced from a single sample in a study of cytomegalovirus exposure and HLA in healthy donors. Primers for the PCR totalled 60 Vbeta and 13 Jbeta. Sequenced by immunoSEQ multiplex PCR; TCRdb stores in-frame clones only, minus some. The profile covers approximately 79,000 clones, with under 85% appearing a single time and around 22% taken by the ten largest. Sample: PBMCs. Receptor source: a woman between 40 and 55 years old in good health and CMV-seropositive.

V usage is TRBV6-5 and J usage is TRBJ2-1, with D possibly being TRBD2 (5 bases). This CDR3 contains 11 residues. V dropped 2 bases and J dropped 9 bases, with 5 bases sitting between them. Germline V gives CDR1 MNHEY, CDR2 SVGAGI. For the CDR3, the DNA is TGTGCCAGCAGTTACGCGGGTGAGCAGTTCTTC. This gives the protein CASSYAGEQFF.

CDR3 sequence: CAWSLQVTEAFF. The CDR3 DNA is TGTGCCTGGAGCTTACAGGTTACTGAAGCTTTCTTT. V and J are TRBV30 and TRBJ1-1, with a weak D call TRBD1 (5 bases). Germline V gives CDR1 GTSNPN, CDR2 SVGIG (reference sequence). This CDR3 comprises 12 residues. Trimming cost V 3 bases and J 5 bases, with 10 bases left between them.

The V gene is TRBV4-2, the J gene TRBJ2-5; D perhaps matches TRBD2 (5 bases). CDR3 length equals 17 residues. Trimming left V 4 bases short and J 2 bases short, with 20 bases between. Germline V lookup: CDR1 LGHNA, CDR2 YNFKEQ. The CDR3 DNA sequence: TGTGCCAGCAGCCTCGGTCGCACCGGACTTCCTCAAGAGACCCAGTACTTC. The encoded protein is CASSLGRTGLPQETQYF.

The V call is TRBV5-4, the J call TRBJ2-7; D is possibly TRBD2 (5 bases). Looked up from germline, CDR1 is SGHNT and CDR2 is YYREEE (reference sequence). The V gene lost 1 base and the J gene lost 4 bases, with 9 bases spanning the gap. The CDR3 sequence is 13 residues long. CDR3 sequence reads: CASSLKGGYEQYF. The CDR3, as DNA: TGTGCCAGCAGCTTGAAGGGCGGGTACGAGCAGTACTTC.

The chain carries TRBV4-2 and TRBJ2-2; 8 bases line up with TRBD2. Germline V gives CDR1 LGHNA, CDR2 YNFKEQ. J gave up 2 bases and V 1 base, and 9 bases lay outside the gene matches. The CDR3 is 18 residues long. DNA of the CDR3: TGTGCCAGCAGCCAAGGGGTAGCGGGAATCACCAACACCGGGGAGCTGTTTTTT. It encodes CASSQGVAGITNTGELFF.